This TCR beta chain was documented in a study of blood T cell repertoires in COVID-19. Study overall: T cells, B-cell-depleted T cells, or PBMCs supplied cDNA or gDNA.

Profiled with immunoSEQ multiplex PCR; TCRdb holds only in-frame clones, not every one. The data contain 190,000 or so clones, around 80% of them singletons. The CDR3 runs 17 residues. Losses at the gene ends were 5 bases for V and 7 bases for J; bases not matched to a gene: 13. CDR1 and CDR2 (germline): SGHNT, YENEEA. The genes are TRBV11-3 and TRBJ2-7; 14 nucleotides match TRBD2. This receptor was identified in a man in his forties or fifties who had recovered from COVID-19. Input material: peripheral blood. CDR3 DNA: TGTGCCAGCAGCCGGACACCGGGACTAGCGGGAGAAAGTGAGCAGTACTTC. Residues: CASSRTPGLAGESEQYF.